The 28 T cell receptor beta chains in this list originate from one sample, sequenced in a study of blood T cell repertoires in COVID-19. Measured with immunoSEQ multiplex PCR; TCRdb has only the in-frame clones, and not every one. The sample carries about 400,000 clones, roughly 90% recorded once. The sequenced sample was PBMCs or T cells enriched from blood (not recorded which). These receptors were obtained from a woman aged 25 to 39 who had recovered from COVID-19.

The gene calls are TRBV7-2 and TRBJ2-2; D unclear. V lost 3 bases to trimming and J lost 2 bases, with 7 bases between them. Germline V gene sequence: CDR1 SGHTA, CDR2 FQGNSA. This CDR3 region has 14 residues. Here the CDR3 reads CASSFDSNTGELFF. CDR3 nucleotides: TGTGCCAGCAGCTTCGACTCCAACACCGGGGAGCTGTTTTTT.

The CDR3 sequence is CATVGRANEKLFF. For the CDR3, the DNA is TGTGCCACCGTGGGGAGGGCTAATGAAAAACTGTTTTTT. The rearrangement uses TRBV10-3 and TRBJ1-4, with D unresolved. The germline V and J ends were trimmed by 10 bases and 3 bases, with 12 bases remaining between them. The germline V gene has CDR1 ENHRY and CDR2 SYGVKD. The CDR3 covers 13 residues.

V gene TRBV11-2 combines with J gene TRBJ2-6; 8 bases align to TRBD1. This CDR3 region has 19 residues. The junction had 12 bases not matched to a gene; V was cut back by 5 bases and J by 0 bases. Germline CDR1 and CDR2: SGHAT and FQNNGV. CDR3 sequence (DNA): TGTGCCAGCAGCCCTCGAGGACAGGGCCTAAACTCTGGGGCCAACGTCCTGACTTTC. Its translation is CASSPRGQGLNSGANVLTF.

The chain couples TRBV18 to TRBJ1-5; D might be TRBD1 (5 bases). V was cut by 4 bases and J by 0 bases, with 13 bases left in between. The length of the CDR3 is 16 residues. CDR1 is KGHSH and CDR2 is LQKENI in the germline V gene. The CDR3 DNA is TGTGCCAGCTCACAGCGGGACGGCGATAGCAATCAGCCCCAGCATTTT. Translation: CASSQRDGDSNQPQHF.

This chain links TRBV5-1 with TRBJ2-7; 7 bases match TRBD1. Germline V lookup: CDR1 SGHRS, CDR2 YFSETQ. Unmatched junction bases numbered 8, after V lost 3 bases and J lost 2 bases. This CDR3 region has 15 residues. The CDR3 region is CASSSGTALPYEQYF. The CDR3, as DNA: TGCGCCAGCAGCTCCGGGACAGCTCTTCCCTACGAGCAGTACTTC.

This clone was seen repeatedly, ten times or more. This chain connects TRBV24-1 to TRBJ2-2; TRBD1 matches at 8 bases. Germline loops: CDR1 KGHDR, CDR2 SFDVKD. The V gene end was trimmed by 6 bases and the J gene end by 0 bases; junction bases not matched to a gene: 2. The CDR3 has 15 amino acids. CDR3 nucleotide sequence: TGTGCCACCAGTCAACAGGGGGCGAACACCGGGGAGCTGTTTTTT. Translated: CATSQQGANTGELFF.

This rearrangement joins TRBV3-1 (or the pseudogene TRBV3-2) to TRBJ2-1; 9 bases match TRBD2. The CDR3 totals 17 residues. V shed 3 bases, J shed 2 bases, and the junction held 8 bases outside the gene matches. Germline V CDR1 and CDR2: LGHDT, YNNKEL (reference sequence). As DNA, the CDR3 is TGTGCCAGCAGCCACACGCCGGGACTAGCTGCCTACAATGAGCAGTTCTTC. It is translated as CASSHTPGLAAYNEQFF.

This chain joins TRBV28 and TRBJ2-1; 14 nucleotides align to TRBD2. Germline V gene data show CDR1 as MDHEN and CDR2 as SYDVKM. CDR3 length: 19 amino acids. The V gene end was trimmed by 3 bases and the J gene end by 2 bases; junction bases not matched to a gene: 9. CDR3 loop: CASSLRTSGRRSTYNEQFF. The CDR3 DNA sequence: TGTGCCAGCAGTTTGAGGACTAGCGGGAGGAGAAGCACCTACAATGAGCAGTTCTTC.

The table lists this clone with a count of one. CDR3 region: CASSLSETGPSGANVLTF. Written as DNA, the CDR3 is TGTGCCAGCAGTTTATCGGAGACAGGGCCCTCTGGGGCCAACGTCCTGACTTTC. The chain couples TRBV28 to TRBJ2-6; 7 nucleotides match TRBD1. Germline V gives CDR1 MDHEN, CDR2 SYDVKM. The CDR3 runs to 18 residues. The trim removed 1 base at V and 0 bases at J, leaving 6 bases unmatched.

This clone was counted only a few times. The V call is TRBV6-1, the J call TRBJ1-1; 10 bases fit TRBD1. Germline V gene sequence: CDR1 MNHNS, CDR2 SASEGT. With V trimmed by 4 bases and J by 5 bases, 10 bases remained unmatched. This CDR3 is 16 amino acids long. The CDR3 sequence is CASSAIPGQGGTEAFF. The DNA of the CDR3 is TGTGCCAGCAGTGCGATACCCGGACAGGGGGGAACTGAAGCTTTCTTT.

The chain couples TRBV5-3 to TRBJ1-2; D gene unclear. TRBV5-3 is identified as an open reading frame with a role that is uncertain. CDR3 length: 9 residues. The ends were cut back, 3 bases at V and 8 bases at J, with 2 bases in the middle. The CDR3 nucleotides read TGTGCCAGAAGCTCGGGCTACACCTTC. Translated, it gives CARSSGYTF.

The chain joins TRBV30 to TRBJ2-7; TRBD2 might be the D (5 bases). The germline CDR1 and CDR2 sequences are GTSNPN and SVGIG (reference sequence). Trimming pared 2 bases from V and 3 bases from J, leaving 17 bases between. The CDR3 is made up of 15 amino acids. In DNA form, the CDR3 reads TGTGCCTGGAGTCCCCCGGGTTGGGGAGACTACGAGCAGTACTTC. It codes for CAWSPPGWGDYEQYF.

The chain combines TRBV18 with TRBJ2-1; 10 positions agree with TRBD2. CDR1 KGHSH and CDR2 LQKENI come from the germline V gene. With 2 bases clipped from V and 6 bases from J, the junction kept 7 bases outside the gene matches. The CDR3 length is 16 residues. The CDR3 bases are TGTGCCAGCTCACCATGGGGGCTAGCGGGAGTCAATGAGCAGTTCTTC. The encoded protein is CASSPWGLAGVNEQFF.

The genes are TRBV3-1 (or the pseudogene TRBV3-2) and TRBJ1-1, with a tentative D call TRBD1 (5 bases). This CDR3 spans 17 amino acids. Germline CDR1 is LGHDT and CDR2 is YNNKEL (reference sequence). Between the trimmed V and J ends, which lost 0 bases and 4 bases, there was a span of 18 bases. CDR3 bases: TGTGCCAGCAGCCAAGATATAGGGAGGGGTGAAAGCACTGAAGCTTTCTTT. This translates into CASSQDIGRGESTEAFF.

CDR3 protein: CASSIYTGDTDTQYF. CDR3 nucleotide sequence: TGTGCCAGTAGTATATATACGGGGGACACAGATACGCAGTATTTT. J is TRBJ2-3 and V is TRBV19, with D possibly TRBD2 on 6 matching bases. The CDR3 is 15 residues long. Germline assignment: CDR1 LNHDA and CDR2 SQIVND (reference sequence). The V and J ends lost 2 bases and 2 bases respectively, with 11 bases between them.

The V and J genes are TRBV7-6 and TRBJ1-2; no firm D call. Germline CDR1 is SGHVS and CDR2 is FNYEAQ. This CDR3 spans 13 amino acids. Trimming pared 0 bases from V and 6 bases from J, leaving 8 bases between. The CDR3 region has the DNA TGTGCCAGCAGCTTAGCGTTAACAGATGGCTACACCTTC. Protein product: CASSLALTDGYTF.

In this sample, this clone turned up once. The chain couples TRBV6-5 to TRBJ1-1; D may be TRBD1 (5 bases). V was pared by 5 bases and J by 1 base, with 8 bases between. CDR3 length: 13 amino acids. Germline V CDR1 and CDR2: MNHEY, SVGAGI. The chain's CDR3 is CASSKRGNTEAFF. CDR3 DNA sequence: TGTGCCAGCAGTAAAAGGGGGAACACTGAAGCTTTCTTT.

The chain uses TRBV2 and TRBJ2-1, with a possible D match to TRBD1 (5 bases). CDR1 SNHLY and CDR2 FYNNEI come from the germline V gene. V shed 2 bases and J shed 0 bases, with 8 bases lying between them. The CDR3 spans 15 residues. The CDR3 reads CASSEIDSSYNEQFF. DNA for the CDR3: TGTGCCAGCAGTGAAATAGACAGCTCCTACAATGAGCAGTTCTTC.

This chain links TRBV7-8 with TRBJ1-3; D not certain. There are 17 residues in the CDR3. The germline V gene encodes CDR1 SGHVS and CDR2 FQNEAQ. Deletions cut 4 bases from V and 0 bases from J, with 16 bases between. The CDR3 loop reads CASSSPTGSFSGNTIYF. In nucleotides, the CDR3 is TGTGCCAGCAGCTCCCCGACGGGAAGCTTCTCTGGAAACACCATATATTTT.

The rearrangement uses TRBV10-1 and TRBJ2-3, with 8 positions matching TRBD2. The CDR3 sequence is 13 residues long. Germline V CDR1 and CDR2: WNHNN, SYGVQD (reference sequence). After removal of 4 bases from V and 6 bases from J, the junction contained 3 bases not matched to a gene. CDR3 protein: CASSGTSSDTQYF. The CDR3 coding sequence is TGCGCCAGCAGTGGGACTAGCAGCGATACGCAGTATTTT.

The rearrangement links TRBV27 to TRBJ2-5, with 8 bases lining up with TRBD2. There are 15 residues in the CDR3. Germline CDR1 reads MNHEY; CDR2 reads SMNVEV (reference sequence). J lost 5 bases, V lost 3 bases, and 8 bases had no gene match. CDR3 amino acids: CASSLFGRAWETQYF. Written as DNA, the CDR3 is TGTGCCAGCAGTTTGTTCGGGAGGGCGTGGGAGACCCAGTACTTC.

This clone was counted a single time. V usage is TRBV6-5 and J usage is TRBJ1-3; no definite D call. Trimming removed 8 bases from V and 1 base from J, with 6 bases in between. Looked up from germline, CDR1 is MNHEY and CDR2 is SVGAGI. This CDR3 has 12 residues. CDR3 sequence reads: CASEGSGNTIYF. CDR3 nucleotides: TGTGCCAGCGAGGGTTCTGGAAACACCATATATTTT.

This clone is a singleton in its sample. CDR3 bases: TGTGCCAGCAGTAACCCCCGGGGGAAGGACAACACCGGGGAGCTGTTTTTT. Its translation is CASSNPRGKDNTGELFF. This sequence joins TRBV6-2 or TRBV6-3 and TRBJ2-2, with D possibly being TRBD2 (6 bases). The germline V gene has CDR1 MNHEY and CDR2 SVGEGT. The CDR3 has 17 residues. Deletions cut 5 bases from V and 2 bases from J, with 18 bases between.

This chain connects TRBV5-4 to TRBJ1-3; TRBD1 agrees at 8 bases. CDR1 SGHNT and CDR2 YYREEE come from the germline V gene (reference sequence). V lost 4 bases to trimming and J lost 0 bases; unmatched junction nucleotides: 9. The CDR3 runs 17 residues. CDR3 DNA sequence: TGTGCCAGCAGCACACGGCAGGGGGCGAGCTCTGGAAACACCATATATTTT. It translates to CASSTRQGASSGNTIYF.

This clone has only one observation. The rearrangement uses TRBV7-2 and TRBJ1-6; possible D gene TRBD1, 5 bases. Germline lookup yields CDR1 SGHTA and CDR2 FQGNSA. The CDR3 is 15 amino acids. V was pared by 2 bases and J by 9 bases, with 14 bases between. CDR3 sequence reads: CASSLKPGLFSPLHF. In DNA, the CDR3 is TGTGCCAGCAGCTTAAAGCCGGGACTGTTTTCACCCCTCCACTTT.

The chain carries TRBV19 and TRBJ1-5; tentatively, D is TRBD1 (5 bases). Germline lookup yields CDR1 LNHDA and CDR2 SQIVND (reference sequence). V gave up 1 base and J gave up 0 bases, with 10 bases separating them. The CDR3 is made up of 16 amino acids. The chain's CDR3 is CASSIAGSLSNQPQHF. In nucleotides, the CDR3 is TGTGCCAGTAGTATAGCAGGGTCCCTTAGCAATCAGCCCCAGCATTTT.

A few counts support this clone. This sequence joins TRBV29-1 and TRBJ2-7; D is unresolved. From germline, CDR1 is SQVTM and CDR2 ANQGSEA. The CDR3 consists of 12 residues. Deletions cut 4 bases from V and 2 bases from J, with 9 bases between. CDR3 nucleotides: TGCAGCGTTGTGGCAGGCACCTACGAGCAGTACTTC. It specifies CSVVAGTYEQYF.

This clone turned up a few times. The rearrangement links TRBV11-2 to TRBJ2-7, with a weak D call TRBD1 (6 bases). Germline CDR1 reads SGHAT; CDR2 reads FQNNGV. V was pared by 0 bases and J by 0 bases, with 12 bases between. The CDR3 spans 16 residues. The DNA of the CDR3 is TGTGCCAGCAGCTTAGATCGTGGGGGCCTCTCCTACGAGCAGTACTTC. Translating it yields CASSLDRGGLSYEQYF.